The rows below give T cell receptor beta chains drawn from one sample of a study of cytomegalovirus exposure and HLA in healthy donors. The protocol was immunoSEQ multiplex PCR, while the TCRdb copy is restricted to in-frame clones and leaves out a portion. The profile covers about 93,000 clones, with about 80% appearing a single time and over 0.5% taken by the ten largest. The sequenced material came from PBMCs. Every receptor here comes from a man aged 25 to 40 in good health and CMV-seronegative. Each CDR3 is given with its conserved first and last residue. The order of the fields is D gene, J gene, clone size, V gene, CDR3 protein, CDR3 DNA. A D gene is named only where the DNA matches it firmly. Clone size is not always given. Where it is, it says once, few, many or a class for expanded clones.

d_gene: TRBD2
j_gene: TRBJ2-5
abundance: .
v_gene: TRBV29-1
CDR3aa: CSIDTSGIETQYF
CDR3nt: TGCAGCATTGACACTAGCGGGATAGAGACCCAGTACTTC

d_gene: TRBD1
j_gene: TRBJ1-1
abundance: once
v_gene: TRBV5-1
CDR3aa: CASSFQTGARLLNTEAFF
CDR3nt: TGCGCCAGCAGCTTCCAAACAGGGGCCCGACTGTTGAACACTGAAGCTTTCTTT

d_gene: TRBD1
j_gene: TRBJ1-5
abundance: few
v_gene: TRBV28
CDR3aa: CASRGGQANQPQHF
CDR3nt: TGTGCCAGCAGGGGGGGACAGGCGAATCAGCCCCAGCATTTT

d_gene: .
j_gene: TRBJ2-3
abundance: .
v_gene: TRBV7-9
CDR3aa: CAGQLRTDTQYF
CDR3nt: TGTGCCGGGCAGCTGCGCACAGATACGCAGTATTTT

d_gene: TRBD1
j_gene: TRBJ1-2
abundance: few
v_gene: TRBV2
CDR3aa: CASSDRGLSYGYTF
CDR3nt: TGTGCCAGCAGTGACAGGGGGCTGAGCTATGGCTACACCTTC

d_gene: .
j_gene: TRBJ1-1
abundance: .
v_gene: TRBV6-1
CDR3aa: CASSEVWGHMNTEAFF
CDR3nt: TGTGCCAGCAGTGAAGTATGGGGACACATGAACACTGAAGCTTTCTTT

d_gene: .
j_gene: TRBJ2-1
abundance: .
v_gene: TRBV6-1
CDR3aa: CASSESRGFLDNEQFF
CDR3nt: TGTGCCAGCAGTGAAAGTAGGGGTTTCTTGGACAATGAGCAGTTCTTC

d_gene: TRBD1
j_gene: TRBJ1-1
abundance: .
v_gene: TRBV6-1
CDR3aa: CASRETGKNTEAFF
CDR3nt: TGTGCCAGCAGAGAGACAGGGAAGAACACTGAAGCTTTCTTT

d_gene: TRBD2
j_gene: TRBJ2-7
abundance: .
v_gene: TRBV11-3
CDR3aa: CASSPSGGLGEQYF
CDR3nt: TGTGCCAGCAGCCCCTCGGGGGGACTCGGCGAGCAGTACTTC

d_gene: TRBD1
j_gene: TRBJ1-2
abundance: few
v_gene: TRBV5-1
CDR3aa: CASSLRTGGSNYGYTF
CDR3nt: TGCGCCAGCAGCTTGAGGACAGGGGGTTCTAACTATGGCTACACCTTC

d_gene: .
j_gene: TRBJ2-5
abundance: .
v_gene: TRBV19
CDR3aa: CASSMASWETQYF
CDR3nt: TGTGCCAGTAGTATGGCTTCGTGGGAGACCCAGTACTTC

d_gene: TRBD1
j_gene: TRBJ1-1
abundance: .
v_gene: TRBV27
CDR3aa: CASSLLPIQGLANTEAFF
CDR3nt: TGTGCCAGCAGTCTCCTACCAATACAGGGGCTAGCGAACACTGAAGCTTTCTTT

d_gene: TRBD1
j_gene: TRBJ2-1
abundance: .
v_gene: TRBV7-3
CDR3aa: CASSRGQGSSYNEQFF
CDR3nt: TGTGCCAGCAGCCGCGGACAGGGGAGCTCCTACAATGAGCAGTTCTTC

d_gene: .
j_gene: TRBJ1-2
abundance: .
v_gene: TRBV28
CDR3aa: CASSLISVAGYTF
CDR3nt: TGTGCCAGCAGTTTGATCTCGGTTGCCGGCTACACCTTC

d_gene: .
j_gene: TRBJ2-1
abundance: .
v_gene: TRBV15
CDR3aa: CATSSGVGNEQFF
CDR3nt: TGTGCCACCAGCTCAGGGGTGGGGAATGAGCAGTTCTTC

d_gene: .
j_gene: TRBJ1-1
abundance: .
v_gene: TRBV18
CDR3aa: CASSPGQNTEAFF
CDR3nt: TGTGCCAGCTCACCAGGACAGAACACTGAAGCTTTCTTT

d_gene: TRBD1
j_gene: TRBJ2-7
abundance: .
v_gene: TRBV7-2
CDR3aa: CASSLDRGAGEQYF
CDR3nt: TGTGCCAGCAGCTTAGACAGGGGGGCGGGCGAGCAGTACTTC

d_gene: TRBD2
j_gene: TRBJ2-1
abundance: .
v_gene: TRBV7-7
CDR3aa: CASSLSLAINEQFF
CDR3nt: TGTGCCAGCAGCTTATCACTAGCGATCAATGAGCAGTTCTTC

d_gene: TRBD2
j_gene: TRBJ2-1
abundance: once
v_gene: TRBV5-6
CDR3aa: CASSQVTSGKYNEQFF
CDR3nt: TGTGCCAGCAGCCAAGTGACTAGCGGGAAATACAATGAGCAGTTCTTC

d_gene: TRBD1
j_gene: TRBJ1-1
abundance: .
v_gene: TRBV5-1
CDR3aa: CASSPGTGGWLNTEAFF
CDR3nt: TGCGCCAGCAGCCCAGGGACAGGGGGCTGGCTGAACACTGAAGCTTTCTTT

d_gene: .
j_gene: TRBJ2-3
abundance: .
v_gene: TRBV7-3
CDR3aa: CASSRQSGRNITDTQYF
CDR3nt: TGTGCCAGCAGCCGGCAATCTGGGAGAAATATCACAGATACGCAGTATTTT

d_gene: TRBD1
j_gene: TRBJ2-3
abundance: .
v_gene: TRBV18
CDR3aa: CASSPFRTGGTDTQYF
CDR3nt: TGTGCCAGCTCACCATTCCGGACAGGGGGCACAGATACGCAGTATTTT

d_gene: .
j_gene: TRBJ1-1
abundance: once
v_gene: TRBV9
CDR3aa: CASSLLQGPGTEAFF
CDR3nt: TGTGCCAGCAGCCTTCTCCAGGGGCCGGGTACTGAAGCTTTCTTT

d_gene: .
j_gene: TRBJ1-1
abundance: .
v_gene: TRBV10-1
CDR3aa: CASSESNRGTTFF
CDR3nt: TGCGCCAGCAGTGAGTCGAATCGGGGAACGACTTTCTTT

d_gene: TRBD1
j_gene: TRBJ2-7
abundance: .
v_gene: TRBV9
CDR3aa: CASSGPGQGLGNEQYF
CDR3nt: TGTGCCAGCAGCGGACCGGGACAGGGATTGGGAAACGAGCAGTACTTC

d_gene: TRBD2
j_gene: TRBJ2-5
abundance: .
v_gene: TRBV29-1
CDR3aa: CSVGGLAGETQYF
CDR3nt: TGCAGCGTTGGGGGACTAGCGGGGGAGACCCAGTACTTC

d_gene: .
j_gene: TRBJ2-5
abundance: .
v_gene: TRBV11-3
CDR3aa: CASSPRQLQETQYF
CDR3nt: TGTGCCAGCAGCCCCCGACAGCTTCAAGAGACCCAGTACTTC

d_gene: .
j_gene: TRBJ1-5
abundance: .
v_gene: TRBV15
CDR3aa: CATSREGQGGQPQHF
CDR3nt: TGTGCCACCAGCAGAGAGGGCCAGGGCGGTCAGCCCCAGCATTTT

d_gene: .
j_gene: TRBJ2-6
abundance: .
v_gene: TRBV19
CDR3aa: CASSIVLPGANVLTF
CDR3nt: TGTGCCAGTAGTATAGTTCTACCTGGGGCCAACGTCCTGACTTTC

d_gene: TRBD1
j_gene: TRBJ2-2
abundance: .
v_gene: TRBV9
CDR3aa: CASSVGRGRTGELFF
CDR3nt: TGTGCCAGCAGCGTCGGCAGGGGGCGGACCGGGGAGCTGTTTTTT

d_gene: .
j_gene: TRBJ2-2
abundance: .
v_gene: TRBV9
CDR3aa: CASSVDRAAGELFF
CDR3nt: TGTGCCAGCAGCGTAGACAGGGCGGCCGGGGAGCTGTTTTTT

d_gene: .
j_gene: TRBJ1-1
abundance: once
v_gene: TRBV7-2
CDR3aa: CASSLKPGTEAFF
CDR3nt: TGTGCCAGCAGCTTAAAGCCGGGAACTGAAGCTTTCTTT

d_gene: TRBD1
j_gene: TRBJ1-1
abundance: .
v_gene: TRBV18
CDR3aa: CASSPVRGTGEAFF
CDR3nt: TGTGCCAGCTCACCAGTTAGGGGGACAGGGGAAGCTTTCTTT

d_gene: .
j_gene: TRBJ1-2
abundance: .
v_gene: TRBV9
CDR3aa: CASSGPITGQYGYTF
CDR3nt: TGTGCCAGCAGCGGGCCTATTACAGGGCAGTATGGCTACACCTTC

d_gene: .
j_gene: TRBJ1-4
abundance: .
v_gene: TRBV2
CDR3aa: CASSAWQGGEKLFF
CDR3nt: TGTGCCAGCAGTGCCTGGCAGGGAGGCGAAAAACTGTTTTTT

d_gene: .
j_gene: TRBJ2-7
abundance: .
v_gene: TRBV4-3
CDR3aa: CASSQASMGQGAYEQYF
CDR3nt: TGCGCCAGCAGCCAAGCGTCAATGGGCCAGGGTGCCTACGAGCAGTACTTC